This passage covers 18 T cell receptor beta chains from one sample sequenced in a study of regulatory T cells in long-lasting Graves disease. The sample's time point: persistent/refractory GD, antithyroid drugs over 5 years with positive TRAb. Scientists built the TCR library using RNA that was extracted from PBMCs. Arm-PCR of CDR3 regions with iRepertoire HTBI primers generated TCR beta libraries. TCRdb itself ran the multiplex PCR reads through MiXCR, one entry per CDR3 protein. Of about 420,000 distinct CDR3 sequences detected, around 24% appear once; the ten largest clones hold around 26%. The source material was peripheral blood mononuclear cells (PBMCs), sampled when the disease was refractory, from a patient treated with antithyroid drugs. The receptor set was obtained from a female donor with Graves disease.

This sequence joins TRBV6-2 or TRBV6-3 and TRBJ2-7; 7 bases are shared with TRBD2. Germline trimming cut 2 bases from V and 7 bases from J; bases unmatched to any gene: 8. This CDR3 is 14 amino acids long. Germline assignment: CDR1 MNHEY and CDR2 SVGEGT. CDR3: CASSYGDYRAEQYF. DNA of the CDR3: TGTGCCAGCAGTTACGGGGACTACCGAGCGGAGCAGTACTTC.

Points on this clonotype: A much larger clonotype is one base distant, so this may be a read error. The J gene is TRBJ1-2, the V gene TRBV6-2 or TRBV6-3; a possible D gene is TRBD1 (6 bases). The CDR3 runs 15 residues. Germline V gene data show CDR1 as MNHEY and CDR2 as SVGEGT. The V end was cut by 0 bases, the J end by 6 bases, with 14 bases between. Here the CDR3 reads CASSYSTGQPHGYTF. The DNA of the CDR3 is TGTGCCAGCAGTTACTCAACTGGACAGCCCCATGGCTACACCTTC.

The sample holds a few counts of this clonotype. The chain carries TRBV3-1 and TRBJ2-7, with D possibly matching TRBD1 (6 bases). Germline V gene sequence: CDR1 LGHDT, CDR2 YNNKEL (reference sequence). Trimming took off 6 bases at V and 3 bases at J, with 12 bases between the two ends. The CDR3 spans 13 residues. This CDR3 is CASRPQGVYEQYF. In nucleotides, the CDR3 is TGTGCCAGCAGACCACAGGGTGTCTACGAGCAGTACTTC.

The chain joins TRBV14 to TRBJ2-2, with D unclear. The V gene lost 2 bases and the J gene lost 10 bases, with 8 bases spanning the gap. Germline V gene sequence: CDR1 SGHDN, CDR2 FVKESK. The CDR3 extends over 12 amino acids. CDR3 bases: TGTGCCAGCAGCCAACGGCATGCGGAGCTGTTTTTT. It encodes CASSQRHAELFF.

In this sample, this clonotype turned up a few times. The gene calls are TRBV20-1 and TRBJ1-1; tentatively, D is TRBD1 (5 bases). The germline V gene encodes CDR1 DFQATT and CDR2 SNEGSKA (reference sequence). Trimming took off 5 bases at V and 5 bases at J, with 18 bases between the two ends. This CDR3 has 14 residues. In DNA form, the CDR3 reads TGCAGTGCTTCCTCGGGCAGGGCGCGGACTGAAGCTTTCTTT. Amino acids: CSASSGRARTEAFF.

The J gene is TRBJ2-3, the V gene TRBV11-2; no firm D call. The V gene lost 1 base and the J gene lost 4 bases, with 9 bases spanning the gap. This CDR3 is built from 14 residues. Germline CDR1 and CDR2: SGHAT and FQNNGV. The CDR3 DNA follows: TGTGCCAGCAGCTTAGTTGGACCAGCAGATACGCAGTATTTT. It encodes CASSLVGPADTQYF.

The chain links TRBV7-8 to TRBJ2-7; tentatively, D is TRBD1 (6 bases). The germline V and J ends were trimmed by 0 bases and 0 bases, with 15 bases remaining between them. Germline values: CDR1 SGHVS, CDR2 FQNEAQ. The CDR3 is 17 amino acids. CDR3 loop: CASSLAPTGQSSYEQYF. The DNA for the CDR3 is TGTGCCAGCAGCTTAGCGCCCACTGGACAGAGCTCCTACGAGCAGTACTTC.

This clonotype has a handful of counts. As DNA, the CDR3 is TGTGCCAGCAGTTTGGAGACAGGAGTATCCGGGGAGCTGTTTTTT. This encodes CASSLETGVSGELFF. The genes are TRBV12-3 or TRBV12-4 and TRBJ2-2; TRBD1 is a possible D gene (6 bases). Trimming cost V 3 bases and J 6 bases, with 14 bases left between them. CDR3 size: 15 residues.

This chain uses TRBV4-1 with TRBJ1-3; no firm D call. The CDR3 covers 15 residues. V was trimmed by 4 bases and J by 7 bases, leaving 17 bases between them. In germline, CDR1 is MGHRA, CDR2 YSYEKL. The DNA for the CDR3 is TGCGCCAGCAGCCCGCCTGACGGGTCAAGGAACACCATATATTTT. It translates to CASSPPDGSRNTIYF.

There are many counts of this clonotype. The genes are TRBV24-1 and TRBJ2-5; 13 bases align to TRBD2. This CDR3 comprises 16 residues. Unmatched junction bases numbered 7, after V lost 4 bases and J lost 6 bases. Germline V gives CDR1 KGHDR, CDR2 SFDVKD. The CDR3 DNA reads TGTGCCACCAGTGACCACGGGACTAGCGGGACGCAGACCCAGTACTTC. As protein: CATSDHGTSGTQTQYF.

This chain links TRBV12-3 or TRBV12-4 with TRBJ2-1, with TRBD1 matching over 9 bases. The CDR3 has 14 amino acids. Trimming cost V 7 bases and J 6 bases; bases outside gene matches: 7. The CDR3 protein is CASTRDRAINEQFF. The CDR3, as DNA: TGTGCCAGCACCCGGGACAGGGCAATCAATGAGCAGTTCTTC.

This clonotype has a handful of counts. The chain links TRBV7-2 to TRBJ1-6; D is unclear. This CDR3 has 14 residues. Trimming cost V 1 base and J 7 bases, with 8 bases left between them. Germline V CDR1 and CDR2: SGHTA, FQGNSA. The CDR3 region has the DNA TGTGCCAGCAGCTTAGAGTCGGGAAATTCACCCCTCCACTTT. This translates into CASSLESGNSPLHF.

This clonotype was seen more than once but under ten times. CDR3 nucleotide sequence: TGTGCCAGCAGCTTAACAGGACAGTCTGGGGCCAACGTCCTGACTTTC. This encodes CASSLTGQSGANVLTF. The V and J genes are TRBV7-3 and TRBJ2-6, with D maybe TRBD1 (6 bases). Germline V gene sequence: CDR1 SGHTA, CDR2 FQGTGA. CDR3 length: 16 residues. Trimming shortened V by 0 bases and J by 1 base, and 7 bases separated the two germline ends.

This clonotype showed up many times. V gene TRBV2 combines with J gene TRBJ1-1; no clear D gene. CDR1 and CDR2 (germline): SNHLY, FYNNEI. The CDR3 loop spans 14 amino acids. The V end was cut by 1 base, the J end by 4 bases, with 10 bases between. The CDR3 region is CASSEEVGPTEAFF. The CDR3, as DNA: TGTGCCAGCAGTGAAGAAGTAGGGCCCACTGAAGCTTTCTTT.

V usage is TRBV29-1 and J usage is TRBJ2-3; D ambiguous. The CDR3 runs to 12 residues. V lost 4 bases and J lost 3, with 8 bases in between. Germline CDR1 SQVTM, CDR2 ANQGSEA. Here the CDR3 reads CSVVYGTDTQYF. The CDR3 DNA reads TGCAGCGTTGTCTATGGTACAGATACGCAGTATTTT.

This clonotype was recorded at least ten times. V and J are TRBV2 and TRBJ1-5; a possible D gene is TRBD1 (5 bases). The CDR3 covers 15 residues. Trimming shortened V by 7 bases and J by 3 bases, and 16 bases separated the two germline ends. Germline V lookup: CDR1 SNHLY, CDR2 FYNNEI. The CDR3 region is CASTGTDNSNQPQHF. In DNA form, the CDR3 reads TGTGCCAGCACAGGGACGGATAACTCCAATCAGCCCCAGCATTTT.

At least ten counts were recorded for this clonotype. This chain joins TRBV2 and TRBJ1-2; TRBD1 matches 7 bases. Looked up from germline, CDR1 is SNHLY and CDR2 is FYNNEI. V dropped 5 bases and J dropped 8; count of bases not matched to a gene: 8. The CDR3 is 13 amino acids. The DNA of the CDR3 is TGTGCCAGCAGTTCCGACAGGGCCGGGGGCTACACCTTC. Translation gives CASSSDRAGGYTF. Full variable domain (remainder filled in from reference TRBV2 and TRBJ1-2): EPEVTQTPSHQVTQMGQEVILRCVPISNHLYFYWYRQILGQKVEFLVSFYNNEISEKSEIFDDQFSVERPDGSNFTLKIRSTKLEDSAMYFCASSSDRAGGYTFGSGTRLTVV.

The V and J genes are TRBV20-1 and TRBJ1-1; 9 bases map to TRBD1. This CDR3 has 15 residues. CDR1 is DFQATT and CDR2 is SNEGSKA in the germline V gene (reference sequence). Unmatched junction bases numbered 9, after V lost 3 bases and J lost 4 bases. CDR3 coding DNA: TGCAGTGCTAGTTTAGGGACAGGGTGGATCACTGAAGCTTTCTTT. Amino acids: CSASLGTGWITEAFF.